This T cell receptor (beta chain) was documented in a study of T-cell reconstitution after alpha-beta-depleted transplantation in children. This clonotype was found a few times. Using unique molecular identifiers, the investigators prepared the TCRbeta library. A single record per CDR3 protein comes from TCRdb applying MiXCR to the PCR reads. The sample has a few hundred thousand distinct CDR3 sequences, about 20% seen once. The J segment lost 9 bases and the V segment lost 6 bases, leaving 11 bases of the junction unmatched. The germline CDR1 and CDR2 sequences are MDHEN and SYDVKM. The CDR3 runs 15 residues.

The V gene is TRBV28, the J gene TRBJ2-1; 10 bases match TRBD1. Sequenced material: PBMCs from the stem cell graft donor, taken from the stem cell graft. The TCR originated in a human donor who donated a stem cell graft to a child with acute myeloid leukemia. As DNA, the CDR3 is TGTGCCAGCAGGCCCAAAGGGACAGGGGCAATTGAGCAGTTCTTC. It yields the protein CASRPKGTGAIEQFF.